The 11 T cell receptor beta chains listed next were all sequenced from one sample in a study of cytomegalovirus exposure and HLA in healthy donors. This PCR relied on a set of 60 Vbeta primers and 13 Jbeta primers. The data were produced by immunoSEQ multiplex PCR, yet TCRdb's version contains in-frame clones alone and is incomplete. This sample's clone table lists 100,000 to 150,000 clones. The specimen was PBMCs. The receptors come from a man between 18 and 29 years old in good health and CMV-seronegative.

The rearrangement uses TRBV5-1 and TRBJ2-1; the D gene is possibly TRBD2 (5 bases). Germline loops: CDR1 SGHRS, CDR2 YFSETQ. The CDR3 is 16 amino acids. Trimming pared 0 bases from V and 8 bases from J, leaving 18 bases between. The CDR3 sequence: CASSLARLEGLYEQFF. Written as DNA, the CDR3 is TGCGCCAGCAGCTTGGCCAGGCTTGAGGGTTTATATGAGCAGTTCTTC.

V gene TRBV6-1 combines with J gene TRBJ2-7; D is undetermined. V lost 2 bases and J 4 bases, leaving 3 bases between the germline ends. The CDR3 has 11 residues. CDR1 MNHNS and CDR2 SASEGT come from the germline V gene. The CDR3 reads CASSEPYEQYF. The CDR3 DNA sequence: TGTGCCAGCAGTGAACCATACGAGCAGTACTTC.

The chain links TRBV6-1 to TRBJ2-5, with a weak D call TRBD1 (6 bases). With 10 bases removed from V and 5 bases from J, the gap between germline ends came to 20 bases. The CDR3 totals 14 residues. Looked up from germline, CDR1 is MNHNS and CDR2 is SASEGT. CDR3 bases: TGTGCCACCGAGGGGCGGGTGAGGGGGGAGACCCAGTACTTC. Translated, it gives CATEGRVRGETQYF.

The rearrangement links TRBV6-1 to TRBJ2-3, with 9 nucleotides matching TRBD2. V dropped 4 bases and J dropped 1; count of bases not matched to a gene: 9. Germline V gene lookup returns CDR1 MNHNS and CDR2 SASEGT. The CDR3 is made up of 17 amino acids. CDR3 in amino acids: CASSALSRLAGTDTQYF. The CDR3 coding sequence is TGTGCCAGCAGTGCCCTTTCTAGACTAGCGGGCACAGATACGCAGTATTTT.

The V gene is TRBV4-1, the J gene TRBJ1-1; D is possibly TRBD1 (5 bases). Germline V gene data show CDR1 as MGHRA and CDR2 as YSYEKL. The CDR3 is 16 residues long. V lost 6 bases and J 4 bases, leaving 21 bases between the germline ends. CDR3 protein: CASSPQKGQGSTEAFF. The CDR3 coding sequence is TGCGCCAGCAGTCCCCAAAAGGGCCAGGGAAGCACTGAAGCTTTCTTT.

V and J are TRBV30 and TRBJ1-3, with a possible D match to TRBD1 (5 bases). V was clipped by 3 bases and J by 4 bases, with 10 bases between them. There are 13 residues in the CDR3. The germline gives CDR1 GTSNPN, CDR2 SVGIG (reference sequence). The CDR3: CAWSAGGGNTIYF. The CDR3 DNA reads as TGTGCCTGGAGCGCCGGGGGGGGAAACACCATATATTTT.

The chain links TRBV7-3 to TRBJ1-1; D is uncertain. Germline V gives CDR1 SGHTA, CDR2 FQGTGA. Deletions cut 5 bases from V and 5 bases from J, with 15 bases between. This CDR3 comprises 14 residues. Here the CDR3 DNA reads TGTGCCAGCAGCCCTCGTGGTCTACGAACTGAAGCTTTCTTT. Amino acid sequence: CASSPRGLRTEAFF. The full variable domain, its missing parts supplied by reference TRBV7-3 and TRBJ1-1, is GAGVSQTPSNKVTEKGKYVELRCDPISGHTALYWYRQSLGQGPEFLIYFQGTGAADDSGLPNDRFFAVRPEGSVSTLKIQRTERGDSAVYLCASSPRGLRTEAFFGQGTRLTVV.

The CDR3 DNA reads as TGTGCCAGCAGTATAGACAGGAACACTGAAGCTTTCTTT. Protein: CASSIDRNTEAFF. V is TRBV11-3 and J is TRBJ1-1; D is perhaps TRBD1 (5 bases). CDR1 is SGHNT, CDR2 YENEEA, per germline. This CDR3 is built from 13 residues. With 6 bases removed from V and 1 base from J, the gap between germline ends came to 9 bases.

The rearrangement links TRBV2 to TRBJ1-4; D perhaps matches TRBD1 (6 bases). V was clipped by 6 bases and J by 1 base, with 12 bases between them. CDR3 size: 15 residues. CDR1 and CDR2 (germline): SNHLY, FYNNEI. The chain's CDR3 is CASRVRGQTNEKLFF. The CDR3 DNA sequence: TGTGCCAGCAGAGTAAGGGGACAAACTAATGAAAAACTGTTTTTT.

The genes are TRBV5-1 and TRBJ1-5; possible D gene TRBD1, 6 bases. The CDR3 is made up of 16 amino acids. Germline CDR1 is SGHRS and CDR2 is YFSETQ. The ends were cut back, 0 bases at V and 4 bases at J, with 14 bases in the middle. In DNA form, the CDR3 reads TGCGCCAGCAGCTTGGACGGACAGATTGGGAATCAGCCCCAGCATTTT. It specifies CASSLDGQIGNQPQHF.

This rearrangement joins TRBV19 to TRBJ1-4; TRBD1 agrees at 7 bases. Germline V gene data show CDR1 as LNHDA and CDR2 as SQIVND (reference sequence). V was clipped by 9 bases and J by 3 bases; unmatched bases: 10. The CDR3 covers 15 residues. The CDR3 loop is CASTPYRGSNEKLFF. The CDR3, as DNA: TGTGCCAGCACGCCCTACAGGGGTTCTAATGAAAAACTGTTTTTT. Filled out from reference TRBV19 and TRBJ1-4, the complete variable domain reads DGGITQSPKYLFRKEGQNVTLSCEQNLNHDAMYWYRQDPGQGLRLIYYSQIVNDFQKGDIAEGYSVSREKKESFPLTVTSAQKNPTAFYLCASTPYRGSNEKLFFGSGTQLSVL.